The clone carrying this T cell receptor beta chain has just a few counts. No antigen is known for it. Sorted CD4+ subsets: naive, central memory, regulatory, stem cell-like memory (CD45RO/CCR7/CD25/CD127/CD95/CD27 panel). Since all of the isolated RNA was reverse transcribed, expressed TCRB transcripts were what got sequenced. Libraries were prepared by immunoSEQ multiplex PCR; TCRdb keeps only in-frame clonotypes and omits some of them. Of some 900,000 clones listed, roughly 17% are singletons. The record originates from a study of beta chain features in type 1 diabetes. The CDR3 spans 15 residues. Trimming took 2 bases from V and 2 from J, leaving 12 bases between them. Germline V gene data show CDR1 as PRHDT and CDR2 as FYEKMQ (reference sequence). General study findings and limits: In the patient group, naive, central memory and Treg TCRB repertoires seemed more alike than in the healthy donor group.

J is TRBJ2-5 and V is TRBV13; maybe TRBD1 (6 bases). Source material: naive CD4+ T cells from blood. The clonotype comes from a woman younger than 35 in good health. CDR3 coding DNA: TGTGCCAGCAGCTTATTCAGGGGCAGACAAGAGACCCAGTACTTC. This codes for CASSLFRGRQETQYF.